Detailed here is one T cell receptor (beta chain). Its antigen is as yet unknown. The sample is drawn from a study of cytomegalovirus exposure and HLA in healthy donors. Study outcomes and limitations: The study put 150 to 200 TCR beta chains on its list as cytomegalovirus-associated.

Vbeta (60) and Jbeta (13) primers were used in the PCR. Data came from immunoSEQ multiplex PCR; TCRdb stores just in-frame clones and leaves some out. The table lists about 190,000 clones. Germline lookup yields CDR1 LGHNA and CDR2 YNFKEQ. Trimming took off 1 base at V and 6 bases at J, with 6 bases between the two ends. The CDR3 runs to 12 residues. Sequences were obtained from PBMCs. The TCR comes from a man younger than 45 in good health and CMV-seronegative. The V and J genes are TRBV4-2 and TRBJ1-1; TRBD1 is a possible D gene (6 bases). The CDR3 bases are TGTGCCAGCAGCCAAGGGACAGCTGAAGCTTTCTTT. Protein sequence: CASSQGTAEAFF.